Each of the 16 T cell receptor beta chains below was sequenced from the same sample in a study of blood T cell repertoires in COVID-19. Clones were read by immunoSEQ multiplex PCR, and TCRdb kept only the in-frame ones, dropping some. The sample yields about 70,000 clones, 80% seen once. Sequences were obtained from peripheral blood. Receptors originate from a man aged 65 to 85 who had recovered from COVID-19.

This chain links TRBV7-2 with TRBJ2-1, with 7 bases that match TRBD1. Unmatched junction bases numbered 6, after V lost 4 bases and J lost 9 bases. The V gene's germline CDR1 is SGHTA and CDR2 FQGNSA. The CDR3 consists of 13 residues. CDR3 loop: CASSSHDRAEQFF. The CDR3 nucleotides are TGTGCCAGCAGCTCACACGACAGGGCTGAGCAGTTCTTC.

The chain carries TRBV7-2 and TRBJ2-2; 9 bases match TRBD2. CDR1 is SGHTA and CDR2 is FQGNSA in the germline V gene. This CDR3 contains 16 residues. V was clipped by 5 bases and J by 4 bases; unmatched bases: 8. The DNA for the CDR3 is TGTGCCAGCAGCCAAAGTAGCGGGAGCGGCACCGGGGAGCTGTTTTTT. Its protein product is CASSQSSGSGTGELFF.

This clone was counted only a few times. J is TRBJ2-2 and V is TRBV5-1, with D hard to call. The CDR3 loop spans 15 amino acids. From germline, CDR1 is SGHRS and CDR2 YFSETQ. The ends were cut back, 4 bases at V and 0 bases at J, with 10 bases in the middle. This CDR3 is CASSEQSANTGELFF. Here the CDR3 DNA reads TGCGCCAGCAGCGAGCAAAGCGCGAACACCGGGGAGCTGTTTTTT.

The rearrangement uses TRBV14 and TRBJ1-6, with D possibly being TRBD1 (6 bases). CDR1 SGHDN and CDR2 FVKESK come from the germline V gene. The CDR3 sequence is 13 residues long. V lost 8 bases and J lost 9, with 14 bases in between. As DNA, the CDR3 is TGTGCCAGCCGCTCAGGGGATGGTTCACCCCTCCACTTT. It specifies CASRSGDGSPLHF.

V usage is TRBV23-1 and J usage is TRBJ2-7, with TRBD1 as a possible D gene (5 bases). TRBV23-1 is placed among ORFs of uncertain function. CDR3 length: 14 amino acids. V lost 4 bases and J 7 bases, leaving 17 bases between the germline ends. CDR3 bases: TGCGCCAGCAGTCGAACAATCTCAGGGTTAGAGCAGTACTTC. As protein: CASSRTISGLEQYF.

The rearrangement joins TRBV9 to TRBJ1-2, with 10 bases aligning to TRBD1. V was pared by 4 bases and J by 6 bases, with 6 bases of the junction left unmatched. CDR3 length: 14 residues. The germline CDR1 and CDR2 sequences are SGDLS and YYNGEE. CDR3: CASSPWTGGDGYTF. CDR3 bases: TGTGCCAGCAGCCCTTGGACAGGGGGGGATGGCTACACCTTC.

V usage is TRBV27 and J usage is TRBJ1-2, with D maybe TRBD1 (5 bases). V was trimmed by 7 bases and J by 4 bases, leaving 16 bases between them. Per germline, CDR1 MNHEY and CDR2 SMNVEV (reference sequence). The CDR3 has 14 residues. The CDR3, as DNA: TGTGCCAGCACCCCTGGGGGGGAATCCTATGGCTACACCTTC. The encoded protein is CASTPGGESYGYTF.

The DNA of the CDR3 is TGTGCCAGCAATTCCCTCAGGGGGTGGACTAATGAAAAACTGTTTTTT. The encoded protein is CASNSLRGWTNEKLFF. The gene calls are TRBV28 and TRBJ1-4; 7 bases are shared with TRBD1. Germline V gene lookup returns CDR1 MDHEN and CDR2 SYDVKM. The CDR3 loop spans 16 amino acids. V lost 7 bases and J lost 2; bases outside the gene matches: 10.

The CDR3 is CASSLGVGGSSYEQYF. The CDR3 DNA reads TGTGCCAGCAGTTTAGGGGTGGGCGGGAGCTCCTACGAGCAGTACTTC. J is TRBJ2-7 and V is TRBV27; 7 bases are shared with TRBD2. The ends lost 2 bases at V and 0 bases at J; junction bases unmatched: 7. The germline CDR1 and CDR2 sequences are MNHEY and SMNVEV (reference sequence). The CDR3 has 16 residues.

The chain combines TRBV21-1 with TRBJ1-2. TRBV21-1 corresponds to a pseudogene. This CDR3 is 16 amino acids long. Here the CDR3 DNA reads TGTGCCAGCAGTAAATTTCTAGCTACAGAGACCTATGGCTACACCTTC. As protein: CASSKFLATETYGYTF.

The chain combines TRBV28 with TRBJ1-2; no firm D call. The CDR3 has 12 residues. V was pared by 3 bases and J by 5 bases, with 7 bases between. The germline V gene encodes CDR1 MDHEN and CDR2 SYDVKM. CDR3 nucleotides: TGTGCCAGCAGTTTGGGCCTATATGGCTACACCTTC. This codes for CASSLGLYGYTF.

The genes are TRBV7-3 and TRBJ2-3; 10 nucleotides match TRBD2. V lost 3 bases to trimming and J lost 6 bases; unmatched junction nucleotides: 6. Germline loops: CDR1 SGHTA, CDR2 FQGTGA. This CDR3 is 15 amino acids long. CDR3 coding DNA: TGTGCCAGCAGCTTTATAGCGGGGGGCGCGGATACGCAGTATTTT. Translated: CASSFIAGGADTQYF.

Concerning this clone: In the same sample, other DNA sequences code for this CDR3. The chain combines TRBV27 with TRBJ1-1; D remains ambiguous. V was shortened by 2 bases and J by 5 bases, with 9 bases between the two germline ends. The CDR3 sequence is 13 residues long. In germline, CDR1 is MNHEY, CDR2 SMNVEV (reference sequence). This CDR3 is CASSLPGRTEAFF. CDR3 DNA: TGTGCCAGCAGTTTACCGGGGAGGACTGAAGCTTTCTTT.

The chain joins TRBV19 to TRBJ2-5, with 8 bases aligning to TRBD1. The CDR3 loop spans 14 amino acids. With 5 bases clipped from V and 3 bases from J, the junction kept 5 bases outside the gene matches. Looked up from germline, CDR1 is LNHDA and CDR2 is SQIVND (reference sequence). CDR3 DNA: TGTGCCAGTAGTCCTACAGGGGGAGAAGAGACCCAGTACTTC. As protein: CASSPTGGEETQYF.

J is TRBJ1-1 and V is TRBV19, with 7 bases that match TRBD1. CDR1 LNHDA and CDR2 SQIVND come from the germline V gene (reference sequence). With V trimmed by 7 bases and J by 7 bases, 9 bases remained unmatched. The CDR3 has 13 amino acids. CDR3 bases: TGTGCCAGTAAGGAGACAGGGACTTTTGAAGCTTTCTTT. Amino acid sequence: CASKETGTFEAFF.

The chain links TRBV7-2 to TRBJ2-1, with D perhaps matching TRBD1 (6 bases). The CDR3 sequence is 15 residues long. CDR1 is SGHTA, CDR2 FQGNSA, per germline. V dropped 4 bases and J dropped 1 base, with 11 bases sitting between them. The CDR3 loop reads CASSSQGSSYNEQFF. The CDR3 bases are TGTGCCAGCAGCTCCCAGGGGAGTTCCTACAATGAGCAGTTCTTC.